This entry lists 19 T cell receptor beta chains sequenced from one sample in a study of cytomegalovirus exposure and HLA in healthy donors. With 60 Vbeta and 13 Jbeta primers, the PCR was carried out. The protocol was immunoSEQ multiplex PCR, while the TCRdb copy is restricted to in-frame clones and leaves out a portion. The table lists around 140,000 clones, over 75% of them singletons. Sample: PBMCs. Every receptor here comes from a male donor in good health and CMV-seronegative.

The chain uses TRBV27 and TRBJ2-7; TRBD2 might be the D (6 bases). This CDR3 has 15 residues. V dropped 5 bases and J dropped 3 bases, with 17 bases sitting between them. CDR1 is MNHEY and CDR2 is SMNVEV in the germline V gene (reference sequence). As DNA, the CDR3 is TGTGCCAGCAGTACTAGAGCGGGCCCTTTCTACGAGCAGTACTTC. Translating gives CASSTRAGPFYEQYF.

By proportion, this clone is medium-sized. The genes are TRBV9 and TRBJ2-5; a possible D gene is TRBD2 (5 bases). The germline gives CDR1 SGDLS, CDR2 YYNGEE. V gave up 0 bases and J gave up 1 base, with 7 bases separating them. The CDR3 runs to 14 residues. The CDR3 reads CASSVESGQETQYF. The CDR3 bases are TGTGCCAGCAGCGTAGAAAGCGGCCAAGAGACCCAGTACTTC.

J is TRBJ2-7 and V is TRBV7-9; D is ambiguous. The CDR3 has 13 residues. From germline, CDR1 is SEHNR and CDR2 FQNEAQ (reference sequence). V lost 4 bases, J lost 4 bases, and 11 bases lay in between. CDR3 DNA sequence: TGTGCCAGCAGCTCCACCCCCGGGTACGAGCAGTACTTC. It specifies CASSSTPGYEQYF.

This chain links TRBV4-1 with TRBJ2-5, with 10 bases matching TRBD2. The CDR3 runs 20 residues. Germline assignment: CDR1 MGHRA and CDR2 YSYEKL. Trimming took 4 bases from V and 2 from J; bases not matched to a gene: 19. Here the CDR3 DNA reads TGCGCCAGCAGCCCCATGGGGAATGGGCTAGCGGGAGTTCGGCAAGAGACCCAGTACTTC. Amino acid sequence: CASSPMGNGLAGVRQETQYF.

The V gene is TRBV7-2, the J gene TRBJ2-7; D gene unclear. The V gene's germline CDR1 is SGHTA and CDR2 FQGNSA. Trimming removed 8 bases at V and 0 bases at J, with 5 bases between. CDR3 length: 11 amino acids. The CDR3: CASQNSYEQYF. CDR3 bases: TGTGCCAGCCAAAACTCCTACGAGCAGTACTTC.

This clone was found once. The chain links TRBV2 to TRBJ2-2, with 7 bases matching TRBD1. This CDR3 comprises 13 residues. V trimming: 6 bases; J trimming: 13 bases; junction bases outside the gene matches: 11. In germline, CDR1 is SNHLY, CDR2 FYNNEI. CDR3 bases: TGTGCCAGCAGGGACAGGCCTTTGGGTGTGCTGTTTTTT. This translates into CASRDRPLGVLFF.

The chain carries TRBV29-1 and TRBJ2-1, with a tentative D call TRBD2 (6 bases). Germline loops: CDR1 SQVTM, CDR2 ANQGSEA. This CDR3 has 15 residues. Trimming took 3 bases from V and 1 from J, leaving 13 bases between them. The CDR3 nucleotides read TGCAGCGTTGATTTAAGGGAGGTGTCCTACAATGAGCAGTTCTTC. It codes for CSVDLREVSYNEQFF.

This chain links TRBV9 with TRBJ2-7; 8 bases align to TRBD2. The CDR3 extends over 14 amino acids. The germline V gene encodes CDR1 SGDLS and CDR2 YYNGEE. V shed 1 base and J 6 bases; nucleotides not matched to a gene: 6. The CDR3 coding sequence is TGTGCCAGCAGCGTAACGGGACTAGTCTTCGAGCAGTACTTC. As protein: CASSVTGLVFEQYF.

This clone has a single count. The chain is built from TRBV7-2 and TRBJ2-7, with 8 bases aligning to TRBD1. Trimming cost V 5 bases and J 4 bases; bases outside gene matches: 7. CDR1 is SGHTA and CDR2 is FQGNSA in the germline V gene. This CDR3 is 14 amino acids long. For the CDR3, the DNA is TGTGCCAGCAGCACCGTCAGGGGGCGGTACGAGCAGTACTTC. This gives the protein CASSTVRGRYEQYF.

The chain couples TRBV6-4 to TRBJ2-1, with D perhaps TRBD1 (6 bases). Germline values: CDR1 MRHNA, CDR2 SNTAGT. This CDR3 is built from 16 residues. Trimming took off 0 bases at V and 9 bases at J, with 18 bases between the two ends. The CDR3 DNA sequence: TGTGCCAGCAGTGACTCGAGGCAGGGGATGTTGAGTGAGCAGTTCTTC. Encoded protein: CASSDSRQGMLSEQFF.

This clone was detected only once. V usage is TRBV7-6 and J usage is TRBJ2-3; TRBD2 agrees at 7 bases. The CDR3 spans 16 residues. Germline V gene lookup returns CDR1 SGHVS and CDR2 FNYEAQ. V dropped 2 bases and J dropped 0; count of bases not matched to a gene: 5. As DNA, the CDR3 is TGTGCCAGCAGCTTATTAAGCGGGACTAGCACAGATACGCAGTATTTT. Translation gives CASSLLSGTSTDTQYF.

The CDR3 sequence: CASSADRSYNEQFF. CDR3 bases: TGTGCCAGCAGTGCTGACAGGTCCTACAATGAGCAGTTCTTC. The J gene is TRBJ2-1, the V gene TRBV27, with D tentatively TRBD1 (6 bases). Germline values: CDR1 MNHEY, CDR2 SMNVEV (reference sequence). V was clipped by 5 bases and J by 1 base, with 9 bases between them. CDR3 size: 14 residues.

This chain joins TRBV4-3 and TRBJ2-7; TRBD2 is a possible D gene (5 bases). The CDR3 sequence is 15 residues long. Trimming pared 0 bases from V and 2 bases from J, leaving 11 bases between. Germline values: CDR1 LGHNA, CDR2 YSLEER. The CDR3 protein is CASSQEGASTYEQYF. The CDR3, as DNA: TGCGCCAGCAGCCAAGAGGGAGCTAGCACCTACGAGCAGTACTTC.

V and J are TRBV6-5 and TRBJ1-4; D may be TRBD1 (5 bases). Trimming stripped 5 bases from V and 5 bases from J, with 12 bases between. Germline V gives CDR1 MNHEY, CDR2 SVGAGI. The CDR3 contains 14 residues. CDR3 in DNA: TGTGCCAGCAGTCCAGGGTTTAGCAATGAAAAACTGTTTTTT. This sequence encodes CASSPGFSNEKLFF.

The rearrangement joins TRBV15 to TRBJ1-5; TRBD1 matches at 10 bases. This CDR3 is built from 17 residues. The V and J ends lost 2 bases and 16 bases, in that order; junction bases with no gene match: 20. Germline V gives CDR1 LNHNV, CDR2 YYDKDF (reference sequence). As DNA, the CDR3 is TGTGCCACCAGCAGAACGGGGGGTCCGACAGGGGGCGAGCTGGTCCATTTT. Protein product: CATSRTGGPTGGELVHF.

The CDR3 region is CASSRGTSTTDTQYF. In nucleotides, the CDR3 is TGTGCCAGCAGCCGCGGTACTTCTACAACAGATACGCAGTATTTT. The chain employs TRBV9 and TRBJ2-3, with unresolved D. The CDR3 loop spans 15 amino acids. Germline V gene lookup returns CDR1 SGDLS and CDR2 YYNGEE. Between the trimmed V and J ends, which lost 4 bases and 3 bases, there was a span of 15 bases. The full variable domain, its missing parts supplied by reference TRBV9 and TRBJ2-3, is DSGVTQTPKHLITATGQRVTLRCSPRSGDLSVYWYQQSLDQGLQFLIQYYNGEERAKGNILERFSAQQFPDLHSELNLSSLELGDSALYFCASSRGTSTTDTQYFGPGTRLTVL.

The chain carries TRBV6-5 and TRBJ2-5; a weak D match, TRBD2 (7 bases). CDR3 length: 11 residues. Germline CDR1 is MNHEY and CDR2 is SVGAGI. Trimming took off 5 bases at V and 10 bases at J, with 11 bases between the two ends. The CDR3 spells CASSQGGGQYF. The CDR3 region has the DNA TGTGCCAGCAGTCAGGGAGGGGGCCAGTACTTC.

The chain links TRBV7-9 to TRBJ2-1; 9 bases match TRBD2. V lost 3 bases and J lost 5; bases outside the gene matches: 5. From germline, CDR1 is SEHNR and CDR2 FQNEAQ (reference sequence). The CDR3 consists of 15 residues. CDR3 protein: CASSFSGSSDNEQFF. The CDR3 bases are TGTGCCAGCAGCTTTAGCGGGAGTAGTGACAATGAGCAGTTCTTC.

Worth noting for this clone: Additional DNA sequences in this sample encode the identical CDR3. The chain uses TRBV18 and TRBJ1-1, with D possibly matching TRBD1 (5 bases). Germline V gives CDR1 KGHSH, CDR2 LQKENI. The CDR3 length is 13 residues. Between the trimmed V and J ends, which lost 0 bases and 4 bases, there was a span of 6 bases. Here the CDR3 DNA reads TGTGCCAGCTCACCACCTGGGGCCACTGAAGCTTTCTTT. Translation: CASSPPGATEAFF. The full variable domain, with the rest looked up from reference TRBV18 and TRBJ1-1, is NAGVMQNPRHLVRRRGQEARLRCSPMKGHSHVYWYRQLPEEGLKFMVYLQKENIIDESGMPKERFSAEFPKEGPSILRIQQVVRGDSAAYFCASSPPGATEAFFGQGTRLTVV.